This entry describes one TCR beta chain. The record originates from a study of T cell changes during pregnancy in multiple sclerosis. Repertoires were generated with immunoSEQ multiplex PCR, while TCRdb's copy carries only in-frame clones and drops some. In the table there are tens of thousands of clones, 90% to 95% of which are singletons. V gave up 6 bases and J gave up 4 bases; unmatched junction bases: 3. The CDR3 contains 13 residues. Germline V gene lookup returns CDR1 MNHEY and CDR2 SMNVEV (reference sequence). This rearrangement joins TRBV27 to TRBJ1-5; 7 bases fit TRBD1. The source was CD4+ T cells from peripheral blood mononuclear cells, collected in the third trimester of pregnancy. The TCR originated in a female donor with multiple sclerosis, enrolled in a pregnancy study. The CDR3 sequence: CASRWDRNQPQHF. For the CDR3, the DNA is TGTGCCAGCAGGTGGGACAGAAATCAGCCCCAGCATTTT.